The clone carrying this T cell receptor beta chain rates as large. Its cognate antigen is unknown. The library was designed around alpha chains, so this beta chain is a stray read whose abundance carries little weight. This entry comes from a study of spatial heterogeneity in lung cancer. Study-level background: Fewer alpha-chain than beta-chain sequences were consistently detected. Correlation of TCR transcript counts in tumor regions with a T cell module score from matched bulk RNA-seq was strong.

Notes on the study in general: Tracking of tumor mutation counts was seen in expanded intratumoral alpha and beta TCR counts.

Deletions cut 4 bases from V and 3 bases from J, with 14 bases between. The CDR3 extends over 15 amino acids. Individual TCR cDNA molecules each bore their own unique molecular identifier. TCRdb reprocessed the 5' RACE reads via MiXCR and lists one record per CDR3 protein. The table has 2,500 to 3,000 distinct CDR3 sequences, roughly 6.7% seen once; the top ten hold about a tenth. Time point described: sample taken at primary tumor resection. 55 to 80 TRACERx patients with early, untreated non-small cell lung cancer donated samples. The V gene is TRBV23-1, the J gene TRBJ2-3; D perhaps matches TRBD2 (6 bases). Being an ORF, TRBV23-1 has a function that is uncertain. This TCR was sampled from a male donor with early-stage non-small cell lung cancer. Sequencing used lung tumor tissue, obtained at surgery. The CDR3 loop is CASSRDGSNTDTQYF. DNA of the CDR3: TGCGCCAGCAGTCGGGACGGGAGTAATACAGATACGCAGTATTTT.